Sequencing of this T cell receptor beta chain was carried out in a study of T cell responses to AZD1222 COVID-19 vaccine (dated by TCRdb to the early 2020s). Background on the whole study: AZD1222 recipients with second doses at about 4 weeks or about 12 weeks were pooled, because spike-specific TCR depth and breadth did not differ between schedules. Enrollment into the trials was organized by age into subgroups of 18-55, 56-69 and 70-plus years, and those subgroups contained roughly 160, 29 and 62 TCR-sequenced participants, respectively. TCR sequencing was performed for over 230 trial participants, of whom about 200 were given two doses of AZD1222 and roughly 25 were given two doses of MenACWY control vaccine. Overall study outcomes, separate from this receptor: Only a handful of AZD1222 recipients were SARS-CoV-2 seropositive at baseline, limiting conclusions about previously exposed vaccinees. Participants were mostly white British, with more females than males. The authors suggested clonal diversity may have been underestimated. Spike-specific TCR breadth and depth rose significantly after two AZD1222 doses compared with day 0 and with MenACWY recipients. Reportedly, close to half of the unique spike-specific TCRs recognized epitopes lying outside the regions that are mutated in the B.1.351 and B.1.1.7 variants. In the small 56-69-year group, the increase in depth fell short of significance, most likely because of low power. CD4 TCRs associated with the vaccine covered the entire spike protein, and the dominant responses were in regions 160-218 and 743-854. Because no samples from the day 14 peak response were available, repertoires could be characterized only after the peak T cell response.

The time point label on this specimen signifies: baseline before first vaccination. Samples from vaccinated people were obtained from the UK trials COV001 and COV002, which included a single-blind randomized controlled phase 2/3 trial of AZD1222 (ChAdOx1 nCoV-19) in healthy adults. For TCRbeta chain sequencing, PBMC samples from trial participants were taken at day 0 and at day 28 after the second dose. The CDR3 regions of human TCRbeta chains were subjected to immunosequencing. The authors processed their data as follows. Repertoire TCRs were checked for matches against a reference library of SARS-CoV-2-specific TCRs that had been generated using the MIRA antigen-specificity platform. Breadth was defined as the fraction of unique TCRs that were SARS-CoV-2-associated, and depth was defined as the fraction of total T cells that were SARS-CoV-2-associated. Each spike-specific TCR was assigned to its reactive spike region and to a CD4 or CD8 class using the MIRA data. Log10-transformed breadth and depth values were compared by one-way ANOVA with Sidak's multiple comparisons tests. TCRdb obtained this table from immuneACCESS and retained in-frame rearrangements with V and J assigned. These tables miss some clones; where compared with another copy, unresolved V genes account for less than half of the shortfall, and the remainder is unexplained. Clonal size and the V and J genes are those of that table, whereas D and trimming came from the DNA. This sample holds 150,000 to 200,000 clones; 70% to 90% were observed only once. The ten top clones hold roughly 6.5% of the sample.

Germline trimming: 4 bases from V, 4 bases from J; junction bases outside gene matches: 7. From the cysteine up to the phenylalanine, the CDR3 has a length of 16 residues. The only DNA kept is the CDR3, 48 bases in frame from the first base. To note about this clone: The clone's antigen remains unknown. Nothing much larger sits one base from this clone, and base qualities are not available.

The rearrangement joined TRBV6-7 to TRBJ2-7, and 13 junctional nucleotides match TRBD2. TRBV6-7 is an open reading frame whose function is uncertain. Sequencing was performed on peripheral blood, taken on day 0 of AZD1222 vaccination. This sequence was found in an adult in good health. The bases read TGTGCCAGCAGTTTCCCGGGACTAGCGGGATATTACGAGCAGTACTTC. It codes for CASSFPGLAGYYEQYF.